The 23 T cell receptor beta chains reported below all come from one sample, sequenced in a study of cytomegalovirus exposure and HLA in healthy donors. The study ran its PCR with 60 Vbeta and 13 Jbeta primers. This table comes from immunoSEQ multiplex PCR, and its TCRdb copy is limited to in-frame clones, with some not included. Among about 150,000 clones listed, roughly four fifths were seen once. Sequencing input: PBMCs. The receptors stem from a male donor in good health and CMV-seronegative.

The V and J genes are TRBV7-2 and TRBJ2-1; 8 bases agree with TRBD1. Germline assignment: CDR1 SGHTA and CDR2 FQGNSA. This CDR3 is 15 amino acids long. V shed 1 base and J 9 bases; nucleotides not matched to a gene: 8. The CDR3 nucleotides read TGTGCCAGCAGCTTAGGGACAGGGTGGGGGCGTGAGCAGTTCTTC. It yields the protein CASSLGTGWGREQFF.

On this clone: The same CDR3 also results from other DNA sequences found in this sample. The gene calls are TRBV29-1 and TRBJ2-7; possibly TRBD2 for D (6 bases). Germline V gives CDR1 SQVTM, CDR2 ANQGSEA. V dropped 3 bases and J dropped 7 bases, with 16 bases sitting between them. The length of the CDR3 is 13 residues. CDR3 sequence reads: CSVEEGGAGEQYF. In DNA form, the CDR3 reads TGCAGCGTTGAGGAAGGTGGGGCGGGGGAGCAGTACTTC.

The CDR3 sequence: CASSPSEGARTNEKLFF. The CDR3 DNA sequence: TGTGCCAGCAGTCCCTCCGAGGGGGCCCGTACTAATGAAAAACTGTTTTTT. The rearrangement links TRBV25-1 to TRBJ1-4; TRBD1 matches 7 bases. Germline CDR1 is MGHDK and CDR2 is SYGVNS. This CDR3 has 17 amino acids. Germline trimming cut 5 bases from V and 2 bases from J; bases unmatched to any gene: 11.

CDR3 nucleotides: TGTGCCAGCAGCCCGACAGTCAACACTGAAGCTTTCTTT. It specifies CASSPTVNTEAFF. V and J are TRBV7-3 and TRBJ1-1; TRBD1 might be the D (5 bases). The CDR3 loop spans 13 amino acids. V lost 5 bases and J 2 bases, leaving 9 bases between the germline ends. CDR1 and CDR2 (germline): SGHTA, FQGTGA.

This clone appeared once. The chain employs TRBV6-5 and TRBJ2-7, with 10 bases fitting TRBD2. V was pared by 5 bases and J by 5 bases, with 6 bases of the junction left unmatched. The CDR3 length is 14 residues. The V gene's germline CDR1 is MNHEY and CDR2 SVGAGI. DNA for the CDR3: TGTGCCAGCAGTAATAGCGGGGGGCCTAACGAGCAGTACTTC. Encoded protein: CASSNSGGPNEQYF.

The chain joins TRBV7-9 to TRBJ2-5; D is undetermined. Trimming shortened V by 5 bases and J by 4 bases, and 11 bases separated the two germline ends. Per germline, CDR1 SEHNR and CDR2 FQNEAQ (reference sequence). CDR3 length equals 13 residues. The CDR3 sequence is CASSHEERETQYF. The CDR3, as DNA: TGTGCCAGCAGCCACGAGGAGAGAGAGACCCAGTACTTC.

The CDR3 reads CASSTRARDTQYF. CDR3 sequence (DNA): TGTGCCAGTAGCACCAGGGCTAGAGATACGCAGTATTTT. The rearrangement links TRBV19 to TRBJ2-3, with a tentative D call TRBD1 (5 bases). The CDR3 extends over 13 amino acids. The V end lost 6 bases, the J end lost 5 bases, and 12 bases lay between the germline ends. CDR1 is LNHDA, CDR2 SQIVND, per germline (reference sequence).

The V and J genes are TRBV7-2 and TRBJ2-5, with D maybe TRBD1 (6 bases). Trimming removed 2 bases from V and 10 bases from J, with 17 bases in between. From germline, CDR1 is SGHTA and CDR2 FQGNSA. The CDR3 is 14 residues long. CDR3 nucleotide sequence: TGTGCCAGCAGCTTATACAGGGACACCCGGGACCAGTACTTC. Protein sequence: CASSLYRDTRDQYF.

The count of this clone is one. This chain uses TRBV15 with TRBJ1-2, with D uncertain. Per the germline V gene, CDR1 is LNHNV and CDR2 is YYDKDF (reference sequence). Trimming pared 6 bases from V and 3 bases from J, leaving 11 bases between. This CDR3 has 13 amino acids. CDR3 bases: TGTGCCACCAGTCCGACACCTTACTATGGCTACACCTTC. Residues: CATSPTPYYGYTF. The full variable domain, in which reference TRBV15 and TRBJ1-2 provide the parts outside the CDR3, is DAMVIQNPRYQVTQFGKPVTLSCSQTLNHNVMYWYQQKSSQAPKLLFHYYDKDFNNEADTPDNFQSRRPNTSFCFLDIRSPGLGDTAMYLCATSPTPYYGYTFGSGTRLTVV.

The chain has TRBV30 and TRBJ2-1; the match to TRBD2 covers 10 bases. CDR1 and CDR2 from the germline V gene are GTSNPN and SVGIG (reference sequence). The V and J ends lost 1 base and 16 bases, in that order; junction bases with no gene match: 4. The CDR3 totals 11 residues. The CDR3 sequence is CAWSASSGSFF. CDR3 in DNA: TGTGCCTGGAGTGCCTCTAGCGGGAGTTTCTTC.

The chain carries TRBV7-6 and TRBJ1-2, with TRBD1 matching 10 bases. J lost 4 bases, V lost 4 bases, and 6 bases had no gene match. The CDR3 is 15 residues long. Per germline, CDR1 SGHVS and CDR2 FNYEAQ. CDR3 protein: CASSSQTGGPYGYTF. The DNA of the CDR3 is TGTGCCAGCAGCTCACAGACAGGGGGCCCCTATGGCTACACCTTC.

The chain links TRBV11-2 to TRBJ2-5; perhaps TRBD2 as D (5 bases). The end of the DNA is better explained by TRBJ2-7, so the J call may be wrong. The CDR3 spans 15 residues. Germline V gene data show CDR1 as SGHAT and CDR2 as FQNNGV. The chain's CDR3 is CASSATLNRGYEQYF. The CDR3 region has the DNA TGTGCCAGCAGCGCAACCCTGAACCGCGGGTACGAGCAGTACTTC.

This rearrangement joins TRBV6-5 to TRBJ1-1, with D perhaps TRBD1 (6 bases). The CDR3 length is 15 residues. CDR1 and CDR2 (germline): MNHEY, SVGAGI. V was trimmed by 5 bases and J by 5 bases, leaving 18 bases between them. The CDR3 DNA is TGTGCCAGCAGTCGCGGGGAGGGGGGGAGTACTGAAGCTTTCTTT. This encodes CASSRGEGGSTEAFF.

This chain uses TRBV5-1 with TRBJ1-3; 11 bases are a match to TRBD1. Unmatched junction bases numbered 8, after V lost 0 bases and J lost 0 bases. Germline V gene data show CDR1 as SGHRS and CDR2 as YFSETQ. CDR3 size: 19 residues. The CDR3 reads CASSLGTGGAGSSGNTIYF. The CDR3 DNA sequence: TGCGCCAGCAGCTTGGGGACAGGGGGCGCCGGGTCCTCTGGAAACACCATATATTTT. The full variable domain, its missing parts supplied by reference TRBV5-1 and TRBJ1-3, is KAGVTQTPRYLIKTRGQQVTLSCSPISGHRSVSWYQQTPGQGLQFLFEYFSETQRNKGNFPGRFSGRQFSNSRSEMNVSTLELGDSALYLCASSLGTGGAGSSGNTIYFGEGSWLTVV.

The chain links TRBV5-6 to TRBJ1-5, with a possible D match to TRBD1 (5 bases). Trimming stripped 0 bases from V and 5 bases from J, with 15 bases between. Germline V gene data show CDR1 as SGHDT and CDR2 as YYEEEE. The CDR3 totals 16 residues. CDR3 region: CASSLGLGQGDQPQHF. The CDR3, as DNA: TGTGCCAGCAGCTTGGGTCTTGGGCAGGGTGATCAGCCCCAGCATTTT. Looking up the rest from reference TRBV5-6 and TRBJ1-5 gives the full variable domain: DAGVTQSPTHLIKTRGQQVTLRCSPKSGHDTVSWYQQALGQGPQFIFQYYEEEERQRGNFPDRFSGHQFPNYSSELNVNALLLGDSALYLCASSLGLGQGDQPQHFGDGTRLSIL.

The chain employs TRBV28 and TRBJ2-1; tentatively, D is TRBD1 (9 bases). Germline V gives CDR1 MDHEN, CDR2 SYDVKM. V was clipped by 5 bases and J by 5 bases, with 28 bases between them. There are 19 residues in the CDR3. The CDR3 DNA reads TGTGCCAGCAGTCCTGACAGGGGGAGCGGGGGCTTATACCACAATGAGCAGTTCTTC. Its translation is CASSPDRGSGGLYHNEQFF.

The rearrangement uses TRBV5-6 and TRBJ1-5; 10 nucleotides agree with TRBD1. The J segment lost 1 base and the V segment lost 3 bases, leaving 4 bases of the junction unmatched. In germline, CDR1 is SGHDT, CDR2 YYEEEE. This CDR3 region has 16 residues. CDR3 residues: CASSSRQGASNQPQHF. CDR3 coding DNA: TGTGCCAGCAGCTCCCGACAGGGGGCAAGCAATCAGCCCCAGCATTTT. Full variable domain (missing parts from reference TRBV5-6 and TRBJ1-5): DAGVTQSPTHLIKTRGQQVTLRCSPKSGHDTVSWYQQALGQGPQFIFQYYEEEERQRGNFPDRFSGHQFPNYSSELNVNALLLGDSALYLCASSSRQGASNQPQHFGDGTRLSIL.

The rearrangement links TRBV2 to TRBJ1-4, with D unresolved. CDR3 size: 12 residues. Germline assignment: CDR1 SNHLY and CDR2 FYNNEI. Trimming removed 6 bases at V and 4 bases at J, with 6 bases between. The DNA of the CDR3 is TGTGCCAGCAGCGGGAATAATGAAAAACTGTTTTTT. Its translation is CASSGNNEKLFF.

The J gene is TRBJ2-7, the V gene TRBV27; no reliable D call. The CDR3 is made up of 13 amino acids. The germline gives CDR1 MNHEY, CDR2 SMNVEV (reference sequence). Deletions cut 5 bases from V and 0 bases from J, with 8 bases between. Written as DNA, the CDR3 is TGTGCCAGCAGTCCCCTCAGCTCCTACGAGCAGTACTTC. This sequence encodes CASSPLSSYEQYF.

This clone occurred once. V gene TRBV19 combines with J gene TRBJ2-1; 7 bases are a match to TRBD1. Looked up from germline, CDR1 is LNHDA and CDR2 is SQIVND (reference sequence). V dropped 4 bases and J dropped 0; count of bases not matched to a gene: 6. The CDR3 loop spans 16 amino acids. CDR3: CASSTGTASSYNEQFF. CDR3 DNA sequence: TGTGCCAGTAGTACAGGGACAGCGAGCTCCTACAATGAGCAGTTCTTC. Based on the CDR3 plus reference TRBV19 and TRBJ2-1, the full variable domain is DGGITQSPKYLFRKEGQNVTLSCEQNLNHDAMYWYRQDPGQGLRLIYYSQIVNDFQKGDIAEGYSVSREKKESFPLTVTSAQKNPTAFYLCASSTGTASSYNEQFFGPGTRLTVL.

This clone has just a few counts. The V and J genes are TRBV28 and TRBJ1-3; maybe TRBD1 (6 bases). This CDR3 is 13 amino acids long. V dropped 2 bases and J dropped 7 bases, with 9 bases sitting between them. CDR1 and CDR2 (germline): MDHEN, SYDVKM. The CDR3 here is CASSLTGGNTIYF. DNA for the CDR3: TGTGCCAGCAGTTTAACGGGGGGCAACACCATATATTTT. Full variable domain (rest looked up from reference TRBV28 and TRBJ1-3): DVKVTQSSRYLVKRTGEKVFLECVQDMDHENMFWYRQDPGLGLRLIYFSYDVKMKEKGDIPEGYSVSREKKERFSLILESASTNQTSMYLCASSLTGGNTIYFGEGSWLTVV.

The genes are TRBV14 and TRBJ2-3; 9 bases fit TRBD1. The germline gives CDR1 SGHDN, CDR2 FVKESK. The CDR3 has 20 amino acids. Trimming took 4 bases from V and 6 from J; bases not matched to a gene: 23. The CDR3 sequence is CASSRTTNEIQGATADTQYF. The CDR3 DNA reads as TGTGCCAGCAGCCGAACAACGAACGAAATACAGGGGGCGACGGCGGATACGCAGTATTTT.

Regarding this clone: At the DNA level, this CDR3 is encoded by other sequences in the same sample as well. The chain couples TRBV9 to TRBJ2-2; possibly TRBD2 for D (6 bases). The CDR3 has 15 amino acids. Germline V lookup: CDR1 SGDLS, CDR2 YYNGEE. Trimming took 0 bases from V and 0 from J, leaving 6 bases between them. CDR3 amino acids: CASSVGGANTGELFF. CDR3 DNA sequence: TGTGCCAGCAGCGTAGGCGGGGCGAACACCGGGGAGCTGTTTTTT.